These 6 T cell receptor beta chains were sequenced from one sample in a study of blood T cell repertoires in COVID-19. The data were produced by immunoSEQ multiplex PCR, yet TCRdb's version contains in-frame clones alone and is incomplete. The top ten hold more than 0.55% of the sample, which has 400,000 to 450,000 clones, roughly 87% seen once. The sample consisted of PBMCs or T cells enriched from blood (not recorded which). The origin of the receptors is a man between 18 and 29 years old who had recovered from COVID-19.

The J gene is TRBJ2-7, the V gene TRBV7-2, with 9 positions matching TRBD1. CDR1 SGHTA and CDR2 FQGNSA come from the germline V gene. This CDR3 region has 18 residues. The V and J ends lost 5 bases and 1 base, in that order; junction bases with no gene match: 15. The CDR3 is CASSHPRDGQGRSYEQYF. CDR3 sequence (DNA): TGTGCCAGCAGCCACCCTCGAGACGGACAGGGGCGATCCTACGAGCAGTACTTC.

Details on this clone: At one end the junction does not follow the germline gene, possibly because of a read error. The chain uses TRBV2 and TRBJ2-2, with a weak D call TRBD2 (7 bases). The CDR3 length is 16 residues. The germline gives CDR1 SNHLY, CDR2 FYNNEI. DNA of the CDR3: TGTCCCAGCAGTGAACTGGGGGGGGCAAACACCGGGGAGCTGTTTTTT. Residues: CPSSELGGANTGELFF.

The V gene is TRBV4-1, the J gene TRBJ2-5, with D uncertain. This CDR3 is built from 16 residues. In germline, CDR1 is MGHRA, CDR2 YSYEKL. Trimming took off 5 bases at V and 2 bases at J, with 18 bases between the two ends. The CDR3 protein is CASSSLTAVLQETQYF. CDR3 bases: TGCGCCAGCAGCTCCCTAACGGCGGTCTTGCAAGAGACCCAGTACTTC.

This clone was observed once. The chain couples TRBV7-2 to TRBJ1-2; D perhaps matches TRBD1 (6 bases). The V end was cut by 5 bases, the J end by 6 bases, with 13 bases between. This CDR3 has 13 residues. Looked up from germline, CDR1 is SGHTA and CDR2 is FQGNSA. The CDR3 nucleotides are TGTGCCAGCAGCCATGCAACAGGGAATGGCTACACCTTC. Amino acid sequence: CASSHATGNGYTF.

The chain carries TRBV2 and TRBJ2-2, with 9 positions matching TRBD1. Unmatched junction bases numbered 3, after V lost 4 bases and J lost 3 bases. Germline V gene data show CDR1 as SNHLY and CDR2 as FYNNEI. The CDR3 totals 15 residues. CDR3 residues: CASSAGTGYTGELFF. For the CDR3, the DNA is TGTGCCAGCAGTGCCGGGACAGGGTACACCGGGGAGCTGTTTTTT.

The chain links TRBV29-1 to TRBJ2-1, with a weak D call TRBD1 (6 bases). The V end was cut by 0 bases, the J end by 9 bases, with 12 bases between. Germline CDR1 is SQVTM and CDR2 is ANQGSEA. The CDR3 totals 13 residues. For the CDR3, the DNA is TGCAGCGTTGAAGATCCGGGACACGTTGAGCAGTTCTTC. This gives the protein CSVEDPGHVEQFF.